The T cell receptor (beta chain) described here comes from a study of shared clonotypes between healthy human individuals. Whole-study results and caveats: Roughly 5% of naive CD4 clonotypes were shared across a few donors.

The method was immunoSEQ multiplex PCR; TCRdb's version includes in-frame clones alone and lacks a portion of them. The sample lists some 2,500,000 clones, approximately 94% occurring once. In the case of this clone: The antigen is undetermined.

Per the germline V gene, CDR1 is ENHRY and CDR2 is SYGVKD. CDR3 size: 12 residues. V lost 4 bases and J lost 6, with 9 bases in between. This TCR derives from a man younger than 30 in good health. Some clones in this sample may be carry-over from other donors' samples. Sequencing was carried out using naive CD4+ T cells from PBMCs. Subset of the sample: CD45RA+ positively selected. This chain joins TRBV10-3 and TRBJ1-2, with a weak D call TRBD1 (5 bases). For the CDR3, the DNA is TGTGCCATCAGTGGAGGGGAGGATGGCTACACCTTC. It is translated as CAISGGEDGYTF.